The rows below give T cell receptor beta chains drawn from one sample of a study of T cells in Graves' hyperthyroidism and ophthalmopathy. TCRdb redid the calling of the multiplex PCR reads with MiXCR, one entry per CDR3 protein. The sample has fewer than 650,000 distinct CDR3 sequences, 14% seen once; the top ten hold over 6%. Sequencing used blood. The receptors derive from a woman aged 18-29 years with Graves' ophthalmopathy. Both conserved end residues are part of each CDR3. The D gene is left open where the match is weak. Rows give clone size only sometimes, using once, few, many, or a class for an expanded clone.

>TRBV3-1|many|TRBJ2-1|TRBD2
CASSQSAGASYNEQFF
TGTGCCAGCAGCCAATCGGCGGGAGCATCCTACAATGAGCAGTTCTTC
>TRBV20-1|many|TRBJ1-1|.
CSAGRSLNTEAFF
TGCAGTGCAGGCAGATCCTTGAACACTGAAGCTTTCTTT
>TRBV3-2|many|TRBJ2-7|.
CASSQDWRIHGQYF
TGTGCCAGCAGCCAAGATTGGCGGATTCACGGGCAGTACTTC
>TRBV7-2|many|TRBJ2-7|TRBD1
CASSLEGARGREQYF
TGTGCCAGCAGCTTAGAGGGCGCCAGGGGGCGAGAGCAGTACTTC
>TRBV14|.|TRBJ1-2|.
CASSQGGIYDDYTNYGHTF
TGTGCCAGCAGCCAGGGGGGGATTTATGATGACTATACCAACTATGGCCACACCTTC
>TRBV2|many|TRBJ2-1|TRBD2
CASSRTSGPYNEQFF
TGTGCCAGCAGCCGGACTAGCGGTCCCTACAATGAGCAGTTCTTC
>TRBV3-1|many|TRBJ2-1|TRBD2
CASSQAGREASEQFF
TGTGCCAGCAGCCAAGCTGGGCGGGAGGCCAGTGAGCAGTTCTTC
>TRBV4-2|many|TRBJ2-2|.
CASSLAASTGELFF
TGTGCCAGCAGCCTAGCAGCATCGACCGGGGAGCTGTTTTTT
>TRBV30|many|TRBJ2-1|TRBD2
CAWSRSLSSGRAYNEQFF
TGTGCCTGGAGTCGCTCCCTTTCTAGCGGGAGGGCCTACAATGAGCAGTTCTTC
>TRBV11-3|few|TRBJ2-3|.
CASSPPGAGLTDTQYF
TGTGCCAGCAGCCCCCCAGGAGCGGGCTTGACAGATACGCAGTATTTT
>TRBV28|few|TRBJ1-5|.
CASSRTLNEPQHF
TGTGCCAGCTCTAGGACACTAAATGAGCCCCAGCATTTT
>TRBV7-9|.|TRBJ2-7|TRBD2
CASRDGTSSSYEQYF
TGTGCCAGCAGGGACGGGACTAGTAGCTCCTACGAGCAGTACTTC
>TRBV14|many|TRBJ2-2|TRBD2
CASSPTSGRHTGELFF
TGTGCCAGCAGCCCCACTAGCGGGAGACACACCGGGGAGCTGTTTTTT
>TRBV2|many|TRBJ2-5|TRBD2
CASKRTSGSMWETQYF
TGTGCCAGCAAACGGACTAGCGGGAGTATGTGGGAGACCCAGTACTTC
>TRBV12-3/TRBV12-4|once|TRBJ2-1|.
CASNPPGGSYTEQFF
TGTGCCAGCAATCCCCCCGGGGGCTCCTACACTGAGCAGTTCTTC
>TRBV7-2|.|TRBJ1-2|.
CANSFVGNYGYTF
TGTGCCAACAGCTTCGTGGGGAACTATGGCTACACCTTC
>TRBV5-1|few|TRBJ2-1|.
CASSDRDSYNEQFF
TGCGCCAGCAGCGACCGGGACTCCTACAATGAGCAGTTCTTC
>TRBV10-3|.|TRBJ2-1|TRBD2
CAIMGGSGGYNEQFF
TGTGCCATCATGGGCGGTAGCGGGGGGTACAATGAGCAGTTCTTC
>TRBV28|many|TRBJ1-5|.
CASTLVALDSNQPQHF
TGTGCCAGCACTTTGGTTGCACTAGATAGCAATCAGCCCCAGCATTTT
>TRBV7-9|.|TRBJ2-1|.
CASSLAFKGQRYNEQFF
TGTGCCAGCAGCTTAGCGTTTAAAGGACAGAGATACAATGAGCAGTTCTTC
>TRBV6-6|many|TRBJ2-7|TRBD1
CASSYTRTGGRTYEQYF
TGTGCCAGCAGTTACACCCGCACAGGGGGCCGGACCTACGAGCAGTACTTC
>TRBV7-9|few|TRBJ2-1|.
CASSAPLMGSPYNEQFF
TGTGCCAGCAGCGCCCCCCTCATGGGGAGTCCCTACAATGAGCAGTTCTTC
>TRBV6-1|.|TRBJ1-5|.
CASSESFGQPQHF
TGTGCCAGCAGCGAATCCTTCGGACAGCCCCAGCATTTT
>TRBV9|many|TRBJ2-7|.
CASSVGGTGKYEQYF
TGTGCCAGCAGCGTAGGCGGAACAGGGAAGTACGAGCAGTACTTC
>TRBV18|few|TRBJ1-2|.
CASSPPVESSNYGYTF
TGTGCCAGCTCACCACCGGTGGAGAGCTCTAACTATGGCTACACCTTC
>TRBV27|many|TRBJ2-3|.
CASSLPFSTDTQYF
TGTGCCAGCAGTTTACCCTTCAGCACAGATACGCAGTATTTT
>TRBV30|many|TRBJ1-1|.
CAWSPGSLWTEAFF
TGTGCCTGGAGTCCCGGGTCCCTGTGGACTGAAGCTTTCTTT
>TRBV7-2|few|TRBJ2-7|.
CASSTGRVGGAVQCF
TGTGCCAGCAGCACCGGAAGGGTTGGCGGGGCCGTGCAGTGCTTC
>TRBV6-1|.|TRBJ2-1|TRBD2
CASSQSGRAGNEQFF
TGTGCCAGCAGTCAAAGCGGGAGGGCCGGGAATGAGCAGTTCTTC
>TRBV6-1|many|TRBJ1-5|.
CASSPDKGSNQPQHF
TGTGCCAGCAGCCCTGATAAGGGTAGCAATCAGCCCCAGCATTTT
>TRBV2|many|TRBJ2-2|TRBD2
CASRRLAGGVGELFF
TGTGCCAGCAGAAGACTAGCGGGAGGGGTCGGGGAGCTGTTTTTT
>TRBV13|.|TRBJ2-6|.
CASSLLMGLGAIPGANVLTF
TGTGCCAGCAGCCTCCTCATGGGGCTAGGCGCAATACCTGGGGCCAACGTCCTGACTTTC
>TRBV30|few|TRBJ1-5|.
CAWSTQYGEAQHF
TGTGCCTGGAGCACCCAGTATGGAGAGGCCCAGCATTTT
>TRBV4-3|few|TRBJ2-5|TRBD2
CASSQDRGGLQETQYF
TGCGCCAGCAGCCAAGATCGCGGGGGACTACAAGAGACCCAGTACTTC
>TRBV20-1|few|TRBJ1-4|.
CSAPRGGKDEKLFF
TGCAGTGCCCCCCGGGGAGGGAAGGATGAAAAACTGTTTTTT
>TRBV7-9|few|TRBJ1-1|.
CASSFNGQLNTEAFF
TGTGCCAGCAGCTTTAACGGGCAGCTGAACACTGAAGCTTTCTTT
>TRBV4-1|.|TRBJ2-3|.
CASSGGPGGTQYF
TGCGCCAGCAGCGGAGGACCTGGAGGTACGCAGTATTTT